A single sample gave rise to the 3 T cell receptor beta chains below, sequenced in a study of control samples from healthy donors and cancer patients. Sequencing used immunoSEQ multiplex PCR; TCRdb keeps in-frame clones, though not all of them. Among about 70,000 clones listed, around 87% were seen once. The sequenced sample consisted of PBMCs. These receptors were taken from a woman between 45 and 60 years old with head and neck cancer.

This chain uses TRBV5-4 with TRBJ2-7; D remains unclear. The CDR3 contains 14 residues. V was cut by 0 bases and J by 2 bases, with 9 bases left in between. CDR1 is SGHNT and CDR2 is YYREEE in the germline V gene (reference sequence). The CDR3 DNA reads as TGTGCCAGCAGCTTGGAGGGTCCGCCCTACGAGCAGTACTTC. This sequence encodes CASSLEGPPYEQYF.

The chain employs TRBV5-1 and TRBJ2-2; no clear D gene. This CDR3 has 14 amino acids. Germline V lookup: CDR1 SGHRS, CDR2 YFSETQ. V was pared by 4 bases and J by 0 bases, with 7 bases between. This CDR3 reads CASSKAANTGELFF. Written as DNA, the CDR3 is TGCGCCAGCAGCAAGGCGGCGAACACCGGGGAGCTGTTTTTT.

The genes are TRBV5-1 and TRBJ1-2, with 8 bases fitting TRBD1. With 1 base clipped from V and 13 bases from J, the junction kept 24 bases outside the gene matches. CDR3 size: 18 residues. The germline V gene encodes CDR1 SGHRS and CDR2 YFSETQ. CDR3 sequence: CASSLTSGTGTGSSRSTF. The CDR3 bases are TGCGCCAGCAGCTTGACGTCCGGGACCGGGACAGGAAGCTCTCGGTCCACCTTC.